This T cell receptor (beta chain) was identified in a study of identical twins. This clonotype was counted between two and nine times. CDR3 length: 16 residues. CDR1 is SGHRS, CDR2 YFSETQ, per germline. Trimming took off 0 bases at V and 8 bases at J, with 18 bases between the two ends. One entry per CDR3 protein, called by TCRdb with MiXCR from the 5' RACE reads. The profile covers about 530,000 distinct CDR3 sequences, with about 22% appearing a single time and approximately 0.52% taken by the ten largest. These data were likewise used in another study, on yellow fever vaccine responses in identical twins.

The chain recombines TRBV5-1 with TRBJ2-1, with D possibly being TRBD1 (6 bases). The sample consisted of CD4+ T cells sorted from blood. The sequence was obtained from a woman aged 18-30 years in good health. The CDR3 DNA sequence: TGCGCCAGCAGCTTGGGCGAAACACAGGGTTGGGATGAGCAGTTCTTC. This sequence encodes CASSLGETQGWDEQFF. Together with reference TRBV5-1 and TRBJ2-1, the CDR3 gives the full variable domain: KAGVTQTPRYLIKTRGQQVTLSCSPISGHRSVSWYQQTPGQGLQFLFEYFSETQRNKGNFPGRFSGRQFSNSRSEMNVSTLELGDSALYLCASSLGETQGWDEQFFGPGTRLTVL.